Here is one T cell receptor (beta chain) with its context. This table comes from immunoSEQ multiplex PCR, and its TCRdb copy is limited to in-frame clones, with some not included. The table shows around 40,000 clones, with approximately 90% occurring only once. The data were obtained in a study of T cell changes during pregnancy in multiple sclerosis. This TCR was recovered from a female donor with multiple sclerosis, enrolled in a pregnancy study. The sample in question was CD4+ T cells from peripheral blood mononuclear cells, obtained before pregnancy.

This CDR3 is CASTNLPSGGIYGYTF. For the CDR3, the DNA is TGTGCCAGCACCAACCTGCCCTCCGGGGGGATTTATGGCTACACCTTC. The rearrangement joins TRBV27 to TRBJ1-2; a possible D gene is TRBD1 (5 bases). The CDR3 runs to 16 residues. Germline V CDR1 and CDR2: MNHEY, SMNVEV (reference sequence). V lost 7 bases to trimming and J lost 5 bases, with 23 bases between them.